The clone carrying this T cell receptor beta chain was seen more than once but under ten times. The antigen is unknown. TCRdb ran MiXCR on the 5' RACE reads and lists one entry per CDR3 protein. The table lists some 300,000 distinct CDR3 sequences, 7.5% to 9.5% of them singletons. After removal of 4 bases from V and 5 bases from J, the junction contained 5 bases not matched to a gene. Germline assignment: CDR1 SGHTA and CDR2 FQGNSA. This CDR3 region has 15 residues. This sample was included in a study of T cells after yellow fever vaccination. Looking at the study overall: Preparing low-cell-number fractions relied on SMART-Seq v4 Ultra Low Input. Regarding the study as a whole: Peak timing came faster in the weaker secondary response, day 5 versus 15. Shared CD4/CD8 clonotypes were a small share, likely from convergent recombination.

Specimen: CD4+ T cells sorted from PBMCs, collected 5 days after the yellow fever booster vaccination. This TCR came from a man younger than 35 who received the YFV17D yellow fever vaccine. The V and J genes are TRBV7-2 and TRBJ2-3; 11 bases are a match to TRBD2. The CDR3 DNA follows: TGTGCCAGCAGCTCAACTAGCGGGGGATTAGATACGCAGTATTTT. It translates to CASSSTSGGLDTQYF.